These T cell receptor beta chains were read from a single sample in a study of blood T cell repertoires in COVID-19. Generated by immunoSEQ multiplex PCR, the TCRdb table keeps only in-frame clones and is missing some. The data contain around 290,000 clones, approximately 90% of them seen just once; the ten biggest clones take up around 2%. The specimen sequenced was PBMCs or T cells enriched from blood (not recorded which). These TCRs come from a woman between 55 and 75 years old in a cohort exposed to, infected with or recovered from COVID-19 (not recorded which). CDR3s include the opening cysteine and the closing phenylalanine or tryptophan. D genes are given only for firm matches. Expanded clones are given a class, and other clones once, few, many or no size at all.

DNA: TGTGCCAGCAGTTCCAACAGGGGCGTCTATAGCAATCAGCCCCAGCATTTT
CDR3: CASSSNRGVYSNQPQHF
size: .
V: TRBV6-2/TRBV6-3
J: TRBJ1-5
D: TRBD1

DNA: .
CDR3: CASGLGTGNTEAFF
size: .
V: TRBV12-5
J: TRBJ1-1
D: .

DNA: TGTGCCAGCAGCCGCGACAGGGTGCACAATGAAAAACTGTTTTTT
CDR3: CASSRDRVHNEKLFF
size: .
V: TRBV5-6
J: TRBJ1-4
D: TRBD1

DNA: TGTGCCAGCAGTTTAGAGATCCAGTACTTC
CDR3: CASSLEIQYF
size: .
V: TRBV28
J: TRBJ2-5
D: .

DNA: TGTGCCAGCAGTGAAAGGAACCGGGACAGGGGGATTTTCGACACCTTC
CDR3: CASSERNRDRGIFDTF
size: .
V: TRBV6-1
J: TRBJ1-2
D: TRBD1

DNA: TGTGCCAGCAGTCAGGGGTTTTTAGGTGACTATGGCTACACCTTC
CDR3: CASSQGFLGDYGYTF
size: .
V: TRBV7-2
J: TRBJ1-2
D: .

DNA: TGTGCCAGTAGCCGAGGAGGGGACTATGGCTACACCTTC
CDR3: CASSRGGDYGYTF
size: .
V: TRBV11-2
J: TRBJ1-2
D: .

DNA: TGCGCCAGCAGCCAAGACGAAGGGGACAACAATGAGCAGTTCTTC
CDR3: CASSQDEGDNNEQFF
size: .
V: TRBV4-3
J: TRBJ2-1
D: .

DNA: TGTGCCAGCTCACCAGAGTGGGGGACAGCCTACAATGAGCAGTTCTTC
CDR3: CASSPEWGTAYNEQFF
size: .
V: TRBV18
J: TRBJ2-1
D: TRBD1

DNA: TGTGCCAGCAGTTACTCCGGGAGGGGGTCTGGCTACGAGCAGTACTTC
CDR3: CASSYSGRGSGYEQYF
size: once
V: TRBV6-5
J: TRBJ2-7
D: TRBD2

DNA: TGTGCCAGCAGGACCCAGGGGGCGCGCTTGGGCACTGAAGCTTTCTTT
CDR3: CASRTQGARLGTEAFF
size: .
V: TRBV2
J: TRBJ1-1
D: TRBD1

DNA: TGCAGCGTTTCTTTCCTCTCTGGAAACACCATATATTTT
CDR3: CSVSFLSGNTIYF
size: .
V: TRBV29-1
J: TRBJ1-3
D: .

DNA: TGTGCCAGCAGCCAACGGGATACCTACGAGCAGTACTTC
CDR3: CASSQRDTYEQYF
size: .
V: TRBV7-3
J: TRBJ2-7
D: .

DNA: TGTGCCTGGAGTGTACGAGAGGGTGTAGTTGAAAAACTGTTTTTT
CDR3: CAWSVREGVVEKLFF
size: .
V: TRBV30
J: TRBJ1-4
D: .

DNA: TGTGCCATCAGTGCAAACACGGGACAGGTAAAAGGGGACTCTGGGGCCAACGTCCTGACTTTC
CDR3: CAISANTGQVKGDSGANVLTF
size: .
V: TRBV10-3
J: TRBJ2-6
D: TRBD1

DNA: TGTGCCAGCAGTTTATGGACTAGCGGGAGGAAGAGCTCCTACAATGAGCAGTTCTTC
CDR3: CASSLWTSGRKSSYNEQFF
size: .
V: TRBV27
J: TRBJ2-1
D: TRBD2

DNA: TGTGCCAGCAGCCCCCCGGGTCTAGCGGGGACCAATGAGCAGTTCTTC
CDR3: CASSPPGLAGTNEQFF
size: .
V: TRBV5-6
J: TRBJ2-1
D: TRBD2

DNA: TGTGCCAGCAGTAAAAGGGGGACAGGGGAGACCGGGGAGCTGTTTTTT
CDR3: CASSKRGTGETGELFF
size: .
V: TRBV2
J: TRBJ2-2
D: TRBD1